This T cell receptor (beta chain) comes out of a study of blood T cell repertoires in COVID-19. Study summary: Samples came from the United States, Italy and Spain, spanning acute and convalescent COVID-19.

This CDR3 is 18 amino acids long. Germline CDR1 and CDR2: LNHDA and SQIVND (reference sequence). J was trimmed by 2 bases and V by 3 bases; bases with no gene match: 13. The protocol was immunoSEQ multiplex PCR, while the TCRdb copy is restricted to in-frame clones and leaves out a portion. The sample lists some 170,000 clones, approximately 80% occurring once. The TCR was taken from a woman aged 40 to 50 with COVID-19, enrolled during active disease. The chain links TRBV19 to TRBJ2-1; TRBD2 aligns across 7 bases. Material for sequencing was peripheral blood. CDR3 DNA: TGTGCCAGTAGTATCACCTTAGGATGGGAGGGCCCCTACAATGAGCAGTTCTTC. This translates into CASSITLGWEGPYNEQFF.